Below, 18 T cell receptor beta chains from the same sample are listed, as sequenced in a study of breast tumors, draining lymph nodes, adjacent tissues (dated by TCRdb to about 2016). Preparation of the library involved multiplex PCR. The data were produced on an Illumina HiSeq 2000. TCRdb reprocessing: public reads trimmed at Q25 with fastp, clones called with MiXCR, in-frame beta chains kept. One record per CDR3 amino acid sequence lists the most common genes and DNA. The sample includes 50,000 to 65,000 distinct CDR3 sequences, with roughly 39% observed a single time. The ten largest clones capture roughly a tenth of the sample. The sequenced material came from breast tumor tissue. All receptors derive from a female donor with breast cancer. Some clones in this sample may be carry-over from other donors' samples.

This clonotype has ten or more counts. The chain recombines TRBV9 with TRBJ2-5; D is unclear. Trimming shortened V by 3 bases and J by 5 bases, and 8 bases separated the two germline ends. CDR3 length: 12 amino acids. CDR1 SGDLS and CDR2 YYNGEE come from the germline V gene. DNA of the CDR3: TGTGCCAGCAGCGGCCCTGGGGAGACCCAGTACTTC. Its translation: CASSGPGETQYF.

The table lists this clonotype with many counts. This chain's CDR3 is CASSEGTSGGNNEQFF. For the CDR3, the DNA is TGTGCCAGCAGTGAGGGGACTAGCGGGGGAAACAATGAGCAGTTCTTC. This rearrangement joins TRBV6-1 to TRBJ2-1, with 14 nucleotides matching TRBD2. J lost 5 bases, V lost 3 bases, and 3 bases had no gene match. This CDR3 is built from 16 residues. From germline, CDR1 is MNHNS and CDR2 SASEGT.

This clonotype was detected ten times or more. The chain recombines TRBV10-3 with TRBJ1-1; 7 bases agree with TRBD1. The germline V gene encodes CDR1 ENHRY and CDR2 SYGVKD. The CDR3 is made up of 16 amino acids. The junction had 11 bases not matched to a gene; V was cut back by 3 bases and J by 4 bases. CDR3 sequence: CAISDALQGIGTEAFF. Here the CDR3 DNA reads TGTGCCATCAGTGACGCGCTACAGGGGATTGGCACTGAAGCTTTCTTT.

V gene TRBV5-6 combines with J gene TRBJ1-2; D remains unclear. The germline CDR1 and CDR2 sequences are SGHDT and YYEEEE. The CDR3 sequence is 15 residues long. Between the trimmed V and J ends, which lost 4 bases and 2 bases, there was a span of 15 bases. CDR3 DNA sequence: TGTGCCAGCAGCGGCCCAGGAATCATAAACTATGGCTACACCTTC. It specifies CASSGPGIINYGYTF.

In its sample, this clonotype was seen many times. J is TRBJ2-7 and V is TRBV10-3, with 10 bases identical to TRBD2. Unmatched junction bases numbered 7, after V lost 5 bases and J lost 0 bases. The germline CDR1 and CDR2 sequences are ENHRY and SYGVKD. CDR3 size: 16 residues. The CDR3 is CAISSSWTSGSYEQYF. CDR3 DNA: TGTGCCATCAGTTCCTCCTGGACTAGCGGCTCCTACGAGCAGTACTTC.

The rearrangement uses TRBV5-1 and TRBJ2-5; D might be TRBD2 (6 bases). The CDR3 spans 15 residues. CDR1 is SGHRS, CDR2 YFSETQ, per germline. V lost 1 base and J lost 5, with 15 bases in between. The CDR3 DNA is TGCGCCAGCAGCTTGACTGGAGGGATCCGGGAGACCCAGTACTTC. It translates to CASSLTGGIRETQYF.

This clonotype came up once. The limits of the CDR3 on the DNA are not certain, so only TCRdb's listed CDR3 is given. The chain links TRBV7-3 to TRBJ2-3; whether TRBD2, the table's D call, matches the DNA was not checked. With termini counted, the CDR3 has 21 amino acids. The germline V gene encodes CDR1 SGHTA and CDR2 FQGTGA. The CDR3 reads CASSFYICSADQREDTDTQYF.

This chain connects TRBV7-9 to TRBJ1-6; 7 bases map to TRBD1. The CDR3 loop spans 15 amino acids. The germline V gene encodes CDR1 SEHNR and CDR2 FQNEAQ (reference sequence). V shed 4 bases, J shed 8 bases, and the junction held 8 bases outside the gene matches. CDR3 nucleotide sequence: TGTGCCAGCAGCTCATCGGGACAGCCGTATTCACCCCTCCACTTT. It yields the protein CASSSSGQPYSPLHF.

As to this clonotype: The junction departs from the called germline gene at one end, perhaps through a read error. V and J are TRBV5-1 and TRBJ1-4; D gene uncertain. This CDR3 is built from 15 residues. CDR1 and CDR2 from the germline V gene are SGHRS and YFSETQ. In nucleotides, the CDR3 is TGCGCCAGCAGCTCGGTTGTGGGAACTAACGAAAAACTGTTTTTT. Encoded protein: CASSSVVGTNEKLFF.

Comment on this clonotype: This is likely a read error, given that the CDR3 carries no conserved phenylalanine or tryptophan at its end. The DNA is left out, because the CDR3 cannot be placed on it with certainty; the CDR3 is given as TCRdb lists it. The V and J genes are TRBV18 and TRBJ1-4. The CDR3 length is 8 residues, termini included. CDR1 and CDR2 from the germline V gene are KGHSH and LQKENI. The CDR3 reads CASSPPGR.

The rearrangement uses TRBV24-1 and TRBJ2-2, with unresolved D. CDR1 and CDR2 (germline): KGHDR, SFDVKD. The CDR3 spans 17 residues. With 4 bases removed from V and 4 bases from J, the gap between germline ends came to 18 bases. CDR3 residues: CATSDHTPLDITGELFF. CDR3 coding DNA: TGTGCCACCAGTGACCACACTCCCCTAGATATCACCGGGGAGCTGTTTTTT.

The rearrangement uses TRBV7-9 and TRBJ1-6; D unclear. V gave up 3 bases and J gave up 13 bases, with 19 bases separating them. The CDR3 consists of 15 residues. The germline CDR1 and CDR2 sequences are SEHNR and FQNEAQ (reference sequence). The CDR3 coding sequence is TGTGCCAGCAGCTTGACCGACACAAATAATTACCCCCTCCACTTT. Translated: CASSLTDTNNYPLHF.

This clonotype was seen a handful of times. V usage is TRBV6-1 and J usage is TRBJ2-7, with 16 bases lining up with TRBD2. There are 16 residues in the CDR3. Germline V gene sequence: CDR1 MNHNS, CDR2 SASEGT. V shed 5 bases, J shed 2 bases, and the junction held 3 bases outside the gene matches. CDR3 region: CASSRGLAGGTYEQYF. Written as DNA, the CDR3 is TGTGCCAGCAGTCGGGGACTAGCGGGAGGGACCTACGAGCAGTACTTC.

This clonotype appeared many times. V usage is TRBV5-8 and J usage is TRBJ2-2; maybe TRBD1 (6 bases). The length of the CDR3 is 16 residues. V lost 4 bases and J lost 0, with 13 bases in between. Germline V gene lookup returns CDR1 SGHTS and CDR2 YDEGEE. CDR3 coding DNA: TGTGCCAGCAGCCTCGCCAGGGGAGCGAACACCGGGGAGCTGTTTTTT. Protein product: CASSLARGANTGELFF.

The chain employs TRBV5-4 and TRBJ2-3; D is unresolved. The CDR3 spans 11 residues. The V end was cut by 4 bases, the J end by 10 bases, with 10 bases between. CDR1 SGHNT and CDR2 YYREEE come from the germline V gene (reference sequence). CDR3 region: CASSTPGAQYF. CDR3 nucleotide sequence: TGTGCCAGCAGCACACCAGGAGCGCAGTATTTT.

This clonotype was observed at least ten times. V is TRBV13 and J is TRBJ2-1; TRBD1 aligns across 7 bases. The CDR3 has 14 residues. Germline CDR1 is PRHDT and CDR2 is FYEKMQ (reference sequence). The V and J ends lost 8 bases and 7 bases, in that order; junction bases with no gene match: 11. CDR3 sequence: CASCLRDSKNEQFF. The DNA of the CDR3 is TGTGCCAGCTGCCTTAGGGACAGCAAGAATGAGCAGTTCTTC. Full variable domain (rest looked up from reference TRBV13 and TRBJ2-1): AAGVIQSPRHLIKEKRETATLKCYPIPRHDTVYWYQQGPGQDPQFLISFYEKMQSDKGSIPDRFSAQQFSDYHSELNMSSLELGDSALYFCASCLRDSKNEQFFGPGTRLTVL.

This clonotype occurred many times. The chain joins TRBV20-1 to TRBJ2-3; TRBD2 agrees at 11 bases. The CDR3 totals 13 residues. With V trimmed by 6 bases and J by 6 bases, 5 bases remained unmatched. Germline-derived CDR1 and CDR2 are DFQATT and SNEGSKA (reference sequence). This CDR3 reads CSARLAGRDTQYF. The CDR3, as DNA: TGCAGTGCCCGACTAGCGGGAAGGGATACGCAGTATTTT.

Only one count was recorded for this clonotype. The V and J genes are TRBV11-2 and TRBJ2-1; 9 bases match TRBD2. Germline V CDR1 and CDR2: SGHAT, FQNNGV. The ends lost 0 bases at V and 9 bases at J; junction bases unmatched: 9. This CDR3 has 16 amino acids. The CDR3 protein is CASSLDSGSKGGEQFF. The CDR3 nucleotides read TGTGCCAGCAGCTTAGATAGCGGGAGTAAGGGAGGTGAGCAGTTCTTC.